The next 22 T cell receptor beta chains were all read from a single sample in a study of shared clonotypes between healthy human individuals. Produced via immunoSEQ multiplex PCR; TCRdb's table is partial and in-frame only. The sample lists millions of clones; under 95% were seen once. It was CD45RO-negative cells, positively selected for CCR7, that made up naive CD8 cells, with terminally differentiated effector memory CD45RA+ cells excluded. The sample comprised naive CD8+ T cells from PBMCs. The receptor source for this set is a young man in good health. Some clones in this sample may be carry-over from other donors' samples.

V usage is TRBV6-7 and J usage is TRBJ1-1, with D hard to call. TRBV6-7 is designated an ORF whose function remains uncertain. The CDR3 runs to 15 residues. V lost 2 bases, J lost 1 base, and 11 bases lay in between. This CDR3 is CASSYPGVANTEAFF. For the CDR3, the DNA is TGTGCCAGCAGTTACCCCGGGGTTGCGAACACTGAAGCTTTCTTT.

The V gene is TRBV10-3, the J gene TRBJ2-3; 9 nucleotides match TRBD2. The V gene end was trimmed by 6 bases and the J gene end by 1 base; junction bases not matched to a gene: 5. This CDR3 is 15 amino acids long. Looked up from germline, CDR1 is ENHRY and CDR2 is SYGVKD. The chain's CDR3 is CAIRIKRGGTDTQYF. The CDR3 DNA sequence: TGTGCCATCAGGATTAAGCGGGGGGGCACAGATACGCAGTATTTT.

V and J are TRBV27 and TRBJ2-7, with TRBD1 identical over 7 bases. J was trimmed by 5 bases and V by 8 bases; bases with no gene match: 15. Germline lookup yields CDR1 MNHEY and CDR2 SMNVEV (reference sequence). CDR3 size: 15 residues. The DNA for the CDR3 is TGTGCCAGCGATGACCCGACAGGGCCTACCCACGAGCAGTACTTC. This codes for CASDDPTGPTHEQYF.

With respect to this clone: The same CDR3 can be traced to other DNA sequences in this sample. The rearrangement links TRBV9 to TRBJ2-5; no reliable D call. The CDR3 length is 11 residues. The V and J ends lost 4 bases and 2 bases respectively, with 3 bases between them. CDR1 and CDR2 from the germline V gene are SGDLS and YYNGEE. CDR3 amino acids: CASSSQETQYF. CDR3 sequence (DNA): TGTGCCAGCAGCAGTCAAGAGACCCAGTACTTC.

The chain recombines TRBV27 with TRBJ2-1; tentatively, D is TRBD2 (6 bases). This CDR3 has 15 residues. V was pared by 8 bases and J by 3 bases, with 17 bases between. Per germline, CDR1 MNHEY and CDR2 SMNVEV (reference sequence). CDR3 DNA sequence: TGTGCCAGCGGAGCAGGAGCGGAGGGCTACAATGAGCAGTTCTTC. Residues: CASGAGAEGYNEQFF.

This clone is a singleton in its sample. The rearrangement joins TRBV6-5 to TRBJ1-2; perhaps TRBD1 as D (6 bases). The CDR3 runs to 15 residues. The germline gives CDR1 MNHEY, CDR2 SVGAGI. Trimming shortened V by 2 bases and J by 8 bases, and 18 bases separated the two germline ends. The CDR3 reads CASSYVAGETEGYTF. In DNA form, the CDR3 reads TGTGCCAGCAGTTACGTGGCAGGGGAGACAGAAGGCTACACCTTC.

The J gene is TRBJ2-7, the V gene TRBV7-9; TRBD2 is a possible D gene (5 bases). From germline, CDR1 is SEHNR and CDR2 FQNEAQ (reference sequence). The CDR3 has 17 residues. The V gene lost 4 bases and the J gene lost 3 bases, with 22 bases spanning the gap. This chain's CDR3 is CASSSRAHSEVDYEQYF. CDR3 bases: TGTGCCAGCAGCTCACGGGCCCATAGCGAGGTAGACTACGAGCAGTACTTC.

The rearrangement uses TRBV7-3 and TRBJ1-1; 8 bases map to TRBD1. J gave up 7 bases and V 6 bases, and 13 bases lay outside the gene matches. Looked up from germline, CDR1 is SGHTA and CDR2 is FQGTGA. The CDR3 consists of 15 residues. The CDR3 nucleotides read TGTGCCAGCAGTCCCACTGGTGGGACAGGAGTTGAAGCTTTCTTT. Its translation: CASSPTGGTGVEAFF. The full variable domain, in which reference TRBV7-3 and TRBJ1-1 provide the parts outside the CDR3, is GAGVSQTPSNKVTEKGKYVELRCDPISGHTALYWYRQSLGQGPEFLIYFQGTGAADDSGLPNDRFFAVRPEGSVSTLKIQRTERGDSAVYLCASSPTGGTGVEAFFGQGTRLTVV.

The genes are TRBV7-9 and TRBJ2-5; D gene uncertain. The germline V and J ends were trimmed by 5 bases and 2 bases, with 6 bases remaining between them. CDR3 length: 12 amino acids. In germline, CDR1 is SEHNR, CDR2 FQNEAQ (reference sequence). CDR3 sequence: CASSNTQETQYF. DNA of the CDR3: TGTGCCAGCAGCAATACGCAAGAGACCCAGTACTTC.

This sequence joins TRBV30 and TRBJ2-7; perhaps D is TRBD1 or TRBD2 (5 bases each). The CDR3 contains 16 residues. The germline gives CDR1 GTSNPN, CDR2 SVGIG (reference sequence). Trimming removed 4 bases at V and 4 bases at J, with 23 bases between. The CDR3 sequence: CAWTSNLEGFIYEQYF. The DNA of the CDR3 is TGTGCCTGGACGAGCAACTTAGAGGGGTTCATTTACGAGCAGTACTTC.

The DNA for the CDR3 is TGTGCCAGCAGAGGTCGGACAGGAACCAACAATGAGCAGTTCTTC. This encodes CASRGRTGTNNEQFF. J is TRBJ2-1 and V is TRBV6-5; 7 bases match TRBD1. V trimming: 6 bases; J trimming: 5 bases; junction bases outside the gene matches: 10. This CDR3 is built from 15 residues. Germline CDR1 reads MNHEY; CDR2 reads SVGAGI.

This sequence joins TRBV7-9 and TRBJ2-1; possible D gene TRBD2, 6 bases. This CDR3 is 15 amino acids long. Trimming removed 5 bases from V and 3 bases from J, with 14 bases in between. The V gene's germline CDR1 is SEHNR and CDR2 FQNEAQ (reference sequence). Here the CDR3 reads CASSARDLDYNEQFF. CDR3 bases: TGTGCCAGCAGCGCCCGGGACTTAGACTACAATGAGCAGTTCTTC.

In its sample, this clone was seen once. V gene TRBV5-6 combines with J gene TRBJ2-1; TRBD1 might be the D (7 bases). Germline V gene lookup returns CDR1 SGHDT and CDR2 YYEEEE. This CDR3 comprises 15 residues. Trimming took 10 bases from V and 0 from J, leaving 17 bases between them. The CDR3 DNA reads TGTGCCTCCCAGGGGGGTCTGAGCTCCTACAATGAGCAGTTCTTC. Translation: CASQGGLSSYNEQFF.

In DNA, the CDR3 is TGTGCCAGCAGCTTAGTTGAGGGGTCGGTGGACGAGCAGTACTTC. Its translation is CASSLVEGSVDEQYF. The rearrangement joins TRBV7-8 to TRBJ2-7; D might be TRBD1 or TRBD2, each matching 5 bases. The CDR3 contains 15 residues. The ends were cut back, 1 base at V and 5 bases at J, with 15 bases in the middle. Germline V gene data show CDR1 as SGHVS and CDR2 as FQNEAQ.

The gene calls are TRBV7-6 and TRBJ2-3; D perhaps matches TRBD2 (6 bases). The CDR3 spans 15 residues. The V gene lost 2 bases and the J gene lost 4 bases, with 13 bases spanning the gap. Germline-derived CDR1 and CDR2 are SGHVS and FNYEAQ. CDR3 DNA: TGTGCCAGCAGCTTAATCTTGGGAGGCGCAGATACGCAGTATTTT. Protein product: CASSLILGGADTQYF.

This clone has only one observation. This chain connects TRBV19 to TRBJ2-7, with D hard to call. The CDR3 spans 13 residues. Trimming removed 3 bases from V and 6 bases from J, with 12 bases in between. Germline-derived CDR1 and CDR2 are LNHDA and SQIVND (reference sequence). The CDR3 sequence is CASSIASRREQYF. Here the CDR3 DNA reads TGTGCCAGTAGTATCGCGAGTCGGCGCGAGCAGTACTTC.

V usage is TRBV11-3 and J usage is TRBJ2-2; 7 bases fit TRBD1. CDR1 and CDR2 (germline): SGHNT, YENEEA. J gave up 8 bases and V 4 bases, and 7 bases lay outside the gene matches. The CDR3 is 14 residues long. The CDR3 spells CASSSDDRVGELFF. The CDR3 bases are TGTGCCAGCAGCTCCGACGACAGGGTTGGGGAGCTGTTTTTT.

This clone has more than one count but fewer than ten. CDR3 amino acids: CASSPREAEQFF. CDR3 DNA: TGTGCCAGCAGCCCCAGGGAGGCCGAGCAGTTCTTC. This sequence joins TRBV5-5 and TRBJ2-1, with TRBD2 as a possible D gene (6 bases). The CDR3 contains 12 residues. Germline V CDR1 and CDR2: SGHKS, YYEKEE (reference sequence). V lost 4 bases and J 10 bases, leaving 12 bases between the germline ends.

This clone came up a few times. V gene TRBV6-6 combines with J gene TRBJ2-7, with 7 bases that match TRBD2. Unmatched junction bases numbered 9, after V lost 4 bases and J lost 0 bases. The CDR3 covers 16 residues. Germline values: CDR1 MNHNY, CDR2 SVGAGI (reference sequence). The CDR3 region has the DNA TGTGCCAGCAGTTCCGGACTCGGGAGGAGCTCCTACGAGCAGTACTTC. The encoded protein is CASSSGLGRSSYEQYF.

This clone was detected only once. The identical CDR3 is also encoded by other nucleotide sequences in the sample. The CDR3 loop reads CASSLSLNTGELFF. CDR3 bases: TGTGCCAGCAGTTTATCACTAAACACCGGGGAGCTGTTTTTT. The chain combines TRBV27 with TRBJ2-2; D is ambiguous. The CDR3 runs 14 residues. The germline V gene encodes CDR1 MNHEY and CDR2 SMNVEV (reference sequence). V shed 0 bases and J shed 2 bases, with 4 bases lying between them.

This clone has a single count. The V gene is TRBV6-6, the J gene TRBJ1-1, with TRBD1 as a possible D gene (5 bases). Germline V gene data show CDR1 as MNHNY and CDR2 as SVGAGI (reference sequence). The CDR3 has 16 residues. V lost 0 bases to trimming and J lost 0 bases, with 11 bases between them. CDR3: CASSYSLRGMNTEAFF. The CDR3 DNA reads TGTGCCAGCAGTTACTCCCTCCGGGGCATGAACACTGAAGCTTTCTTT.

To note about this clone: This sample also contains other DNA sequences that code for the same CDR3. CDR3 residues: CASSFQGSSYNEQFF. As DNA, the CDR3 is TGTGCCAGCAGTTTTCAGGGGAGCTCCTACAATGAGCAGTTCTTC. V usage is TRBV28 and J usage is TRBJ2-1; D possibly corresponds to TRBD1 (6 bases). The CDR3 is 15 residues long. In germline, CDR1 is MDHEN, CDR2 SYDVKM. Deletions cut 3 bases from V and 0 bases from J, with 9 bases between.